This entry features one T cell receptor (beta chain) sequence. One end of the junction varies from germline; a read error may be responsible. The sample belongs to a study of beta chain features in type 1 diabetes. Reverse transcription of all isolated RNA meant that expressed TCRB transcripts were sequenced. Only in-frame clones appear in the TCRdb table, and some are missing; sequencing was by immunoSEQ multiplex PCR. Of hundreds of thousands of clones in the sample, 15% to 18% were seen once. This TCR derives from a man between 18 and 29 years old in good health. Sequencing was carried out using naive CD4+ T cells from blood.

The CDR3 sequence: CASSVDRGNTEAFF. For the CDR3, the DNA is TGTGCTAGCAGCGTAGACAGGGGAAACACTGAAGCTTTCTTT. The chain recombines TRBV7-7 with TRBJ1-1; 8 bases fit TRBD1. Germline V gene sequence: CDR1 SSHAT, CDR2 FNYEAQ (reference sequence). This CDR3 is built from 14 residues.